This TCR beta chain was found in a study of cytomegalovirus exposure and HLA in healthy donors. On the study more broadly: A preliminary data release comprised about 85 million unique TCRs obtained from HLA-typed donors.

Points on this clone: The antigen remains unidentified.

CDR3 length: 14 residues. V lost 4 bases and J lost 2; bases outside the gene matches: 6. From germline, CDR1 is SQVTM and CDR2 ANQGSEA. Study-wide results and limits: Productive status was seen about 90% or about 30% of the time for most TCR beta V segments in an earlier analysis.

PCR was performed using 60 Vbeta and 13 Jbeta primers. Clones were sequenced by immunoSEQ multiplex PCR, and TCRdb holds only the in-frame ones, with some missing. Among about 140,000 clones listed, 80% were seen once. The clonotype originates from a man aged 35 to 55 in good health and CMV-seronegative. The material sequenced was PBMCs. The chain joins TRBV29-1 to TRBJ2-3; 7 positions agree with TRBD2. In nucleotides, the CDR3 is TGCAGCGTTGGAGGCGGGGGTGCCACAGATACGCAGTATTTT. It codes for CSVGGGGATDTQYF.